The text below deals with one T cell receptor (beta chain). Its antigen is still unknown. The sample belongs to a study of identical twins. Study conclusions and caveats: Where beta out-of-frame sequences were concerned, excess twin sharing was weaker.

TCRdb re-called the 5' RACE reads with MiXCR, one entry per CDR3 protein. Here the sample spans about 220,000 distinct CDR3 sequences, approximately 7.3% being singletons. The same data also contributed to another study, on yellow fever vaccine responses in identical twins. According to that study: Reports say the vaccine T cell response in twins looked partly convergent and partly personalized.

Input material: CD8+ T cells sorted from blood. This TCR derives from a woman under 30 in good health.

In nucleotides, the CDR3 is TGTGCCAGCAGTCCCCAGGGACCTTTCAAAGAAGCTTTCTTT. It translates to CASSPQGPFKEAFF. V usage is TRBV27 and J usage is TRBJ1-1; a weak D match, TRBD1 (5 bases). This CDR3 is built from 14 residues. Germline-derived CDR1 and CDR2 are MNHEY and SMNVEV (reference sequence). Trimming cost V 5 bases and J 8 bases, with 18 bases left between them.